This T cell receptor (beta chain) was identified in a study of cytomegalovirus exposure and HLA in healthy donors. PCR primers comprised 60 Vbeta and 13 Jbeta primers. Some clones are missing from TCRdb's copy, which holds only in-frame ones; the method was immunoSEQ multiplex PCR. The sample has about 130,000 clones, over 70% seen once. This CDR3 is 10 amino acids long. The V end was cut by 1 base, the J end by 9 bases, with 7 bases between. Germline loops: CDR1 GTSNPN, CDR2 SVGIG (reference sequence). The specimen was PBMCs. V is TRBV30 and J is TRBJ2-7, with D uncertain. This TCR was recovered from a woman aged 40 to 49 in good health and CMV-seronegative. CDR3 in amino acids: CAWSGEAQYF. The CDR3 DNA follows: TGTGCCTGGAGTGGTGAAGCGCAGTACTTC.